This T cell receptor beta chain was recorded in a study of cytomegalovirus exposure and HLA in healthy donors. Donors counted as nominally healthy when sampled, yet unrecorded immune exposures were likely. This clone was picked up one time. What it binds is unknown. PCR employed 60 Vbeta and 13 Jbeta primers. The method was immunoSEQ multiplex PCR; TCRdb's version includes in-frame clones alone and lacks a portion of them. Here the sample spans about 67,000 clones, just under 80% being singletons. The germline V and J ends were trimmed by 8 bases and 6 bases, with 17 bases remaining between them. Germline loops: CDR1 SQVTM, CDR2 ANQGSEA. The CDR3 consists of 13 residues. The study's findings and limits: Later analysis showed TCR association rates varying by HLA locus, highest for DRB1 and lowest for HLA-C. Among TCR beta chains of equal frequency, HLA-associated ones were more clonally expanded in a later analysis. In a later analysis, TCR beta V- and J-gene trimming was associated with a missense DCLRE1C variant.

V and J are TRBV29-1 and TRBJ2-1, with D unresolved. The sample taken for sequencing was PBMCs. This TCR was sampled from a woman aged 30 to 39 in good health and CMV-seronegative. CDR3 sequence: CSLRRNPSNEQFF. The CDR3 DNA reads TGCAGCTTGAGGAGAAATCCCTCCAATGAGCAGTTCTTC.